These T cell receptor beta chains were read from a single sample in a study of blood T cell repertoires in COVID-19. Assay used: immunoSEQ multiplex PCR; TCRdb lists only in-frame clones, some missing. The sample has about 49,000 clones; 68% are singletons. Sequenced input: peripheral blood. The receptors were sampled from a woman in her 70s with acute or convalescent COVID-19. CDR3s include the opening cysteine and the closing phenylalanine or tryptophan. D genes are given only for firm matches. Size values are once, few and many counts, or a class for expanded clones, and some rows have none.

clone size: .; J gene: TRBJ2-3; V gene: TRBV5-1; D gene: .; CDR3 DNA: TGCGCCAGCAGCCCCCGACAGGGGAGGGTCACAGATACGCAGTATTTT; CDR3 protein: CASSPRQGRVTDTQYF
clone size: .; J gene: TRBJ2-3; V gene: TRBV20-1; D gene: .; CDR3 DNA: TGCAGTGCTAGTACCGGGAGCGGAGATACGCAGTATTTT; CDR3 protein: CSASTGSGDTQYF
clone size: .; J gene: TRBJ1-1; V gene: TRBV7-2; D gene: TRBD1; CDR3 DNA: TGTGCCAGCAGCCCATACAGGGGTGTAGTGAACACTGAAGCTTTCTTT; CDR3 protein: CASSPYRGVVNTEAFF
clone size: .; J gene: TRBJ1-3; V gene: TRBV6-1; D gene: .; CDR3 DNA: TGTGCCAGCAGTCCCCTGGGGAGCTCTGGAAACACCATATATTTT; CDR3 protein: CASSPLGSSGNTIYF
clone size: .; J gene: TRBJ2-3; V gene: TRBV4-2; D gene: TRBD2; CDR3 DNA: TGTGCCAGCAGCCACCGCGGGGGGGGTACGCAGTATTTT; CDR3 protein: CASSHRGGGTQYF
clone size: .; J gene: TRBJ1-6; V gene: TRBV5-1; D gene: .; CDR3 DNA: TGCGCCAGCAGCCTAAGCCCCCAGCGGGTTGGGTCCTATAATTCACCCCTCCACTTT; CDR3 protein: CASSLSPQRVGSYNSPLHF
clone size: many; J gene: TRBJ2-7; V gene: TRBV28; D gene: TRBD1; CDR3 DNA: TGTGCCAGCAGCACCCAGGGACAGGGCTACGAGCAGTACTTC; CDR3 protein: CASSTQGQGYEQYF
clone size: .; J gene: TRBJ2-7; V gene: TRBV29-1; D gene: TRBD2; CDR3 DNA: TGCAGCGTTGAGCTAGCGGGAGGGTACGAGCAGTACTTC; CDR3 protein: CSVELAGGYEQYF
clone size: .; J gene: TRBJ2-1; V gene: TRBV5-1; D gene: TRBD2; CDR3 DNA: TGCGCCAGCAGCTGGGGACTAGCGGGGAACAATGAGCAGTTCTTC; CDR3 protein: CASSWGLAGNNEQFF
clone size: .; J gene: TRBJ2-5; V gene: TRBV5-1; D gene: .; CDR3 DNA: TGCGCCAGCAGCCTCGGAACTAGGGAAGAGACCCAGTACTTC; CDR3 protein: CASSLGTREETQYF
clone size: .; J gene: TRBJ2-1; V gene: TRBV25-1; D gene: TRBD2; CDR3 DNA: TGTGCCAGCAGGCCCAGAGGGAGGGCCTACAATGAGCAGTTCTTC; CDR3 protein: CASRPRGRAYNEQFF
clone size: .; J gene: TRBJ2-3; V gene: TRBV3-1/TRBV3-2; D gene: .; CDR3 DNA: TGTGCCAGCAGCCAAGAGGGACTCTCAGATACGCAGTATTTT; CDR3 protein: CASSQEGLSDTQYF
clone size: .; J gene: TRBJ1-6; V gene: TRBV3-1/TRBV3-2; D gene: .; CDR3 DNA: TGTGCCAGCAGCCAAGCGGGTAATTCACCCCTCCACTTT; CDR3 protein: CASSQAGNSPLHF
clone size: .; J gene: TRBJ2-3; V gene: TRBV7-6; D gene: TRBD2; CDR3 DNA: TGTGCCAGCAGCCTGGGACTAGCGGGGGCGGCAGATACGCAGTATTTT; CDR3 protein: CASSLGLAGAADTQYF
clone size: .; J gene: TRBJ2-1; V gene: TRBV6-6; D gene: TRBD2; CDR3 DNA: TGTGCCGCGGGGGGGACTAGCGTAGGTGAGCAGTTCTTC; CDR3 protein: CAAGGTSVGEQFF
clone size: few; J gene: TRBJ1-3; V gene: TRBV6-1; D gene: .; CDR3 DNA: TGTGCCAGCAGTGAAGCGGAGGGGAGAAACACCATATATTTT; CDR3 protein: CASSEAEGRNTIYF
clone size: .; J gene: TRBJ2-1; V gene: TRBV12-3/TRBV12-4; D gene: TRBD2; CDR3 DNA: TGTGCCAGCAGGACTAGCGGGGGCGTGGGGCAGTTCTTC; CDR3 protein: CASRTSGGVGQFF
clone size: .; J gene: TRBJ2-3; V gene: TRBV25-1; D gene: .; CDR3 DNA: TGTGCCAGCAGTGATCCACAGGGAGGGGAAAGGGCGCAGTATTTT; CDR3 protein: CASSDPQGGERAQYF
clone size: .; J gene: TRBJ1-5; V gene: TRBV24-1; D gene: TRBD1; CDR3 DNA: TGTGCCACCAGTGCAGCAGGGGGCGATCAGCCCCAGCATTTT; CDR3 protein: CATSAAGGDQPQHF
clone size: .; J gene: TRBJ1-3; V gene: TRBV7-2; D gene: .; CDR3 DNA: TGTGCCAGCAGCCAACAGAACTCTGGAAACACCATATATTTT; CDR3 protein: CASSQQNSGNTIYF
clone size: .; J gene: TRBJ1-4; V gene: TRBV28; D gene: .; CDR3 DNA: TGTGCCAGCCATGGATTAGGGACTCACCTTGGAAAACTGTTTTTT; CDR3 protein: CASHGLGTHLGKLFF
clone size: .; J gene: TRBJ1-5; V gene: TRBV21-1; D gene: .; CDR3 DNA: TGTGCCAGCCGGGGGAGGGTTCGGTCCAATCAGCCCCAGCATTTT; CDR3 protein: CASRGRVRSNQPQHF
clone size: .; J gene: TRBJ1-2; V gene: TRBV7-8; D gene: TRBD1; CDR3 DNA: TGTGCCAGCAGCTTAGGGGGACAGTCCCCTAACTATGGCTACACCTTC; CDR3 protein: CASSLGGQSPNYGYTF
clone size: few; J gene: TRBJ2-5; V gene: TRBV28; D gene: .; CDR3 DNA: TGTGCCAGCAGGGTTTGGCAGAACCAAGAGACCCAGTACTTC; CDR3 protein: CASRVWQNQETQYF
clone size: .; J gene: TRBJ2-7; V gene: TRBV18; D gene: TRBD2; CDR3 DNA: TGTGCCAGCTCACCACCGGGCGGGGGACGGGAGCAGTACTTC; CDR3 protein: CASSPPGGGREQYF
clone size: .; J gene: TRBJ1-2; V gene: TRBV27; D gene: TRBD1; CDR3 DNA: TGTGCCAGCAGTTCTTACGGCGGGACAGGGAATAACTATGGCTACACCTTC; CDR3 protein: CASSSYGGTGNNYGYTF
clone size: .; J gene: TRBJ2-7; V gene: TRBV5-1; D gene: TRBD2; CDR3 DNA: TGCGCCAGCAGCTTAGGAGCGGGAGGCACCTACGAGCAGTACTTC; CDR3 protein: CASSLGAGGTYEQYF
clone size: .; J gene: TRBJ2-2; V gene: TRBV19; D gene: TRBD2; CDR3 DNA: TGTGCCAGTTCTTGGGAGGGAAACACCGGGGAGCTGTTTTTT; CDR3 protein: CASSWEGNTGELFF
clone size: few; J gene: TRBJ2-3; V gene: TRBV7-3; D gene: .; CDR3 DNA: TGTGCCAGCAGCTTAAGCGGAGACACAGATACGCAGTATTTT; CDR3 protein: CASSLSGDTDTQYF
clone size: .; J gene: TRBJ2-7; V gene: TRBV28; D gene: TRBD1; CDR3 DNA: TGTGCCAGCAGAGCGACAGGGGGCGCGTACGAGCAGTACTTC; CDR3 protein: CASRATGGAYEQYF
clone size: .; J gene: TRBJ1-3; V gene: TRBV10-3; D gene: .; CDR3 DNA: TGTGCCACCTTAGGGGTGGATGGAAACACCATATATTTT; CDR3 protein: CATLGVDGNTIYF
clone size: .; J gene: TRBJ2-7; V gene: TRBV12-3/TRBV12-4; D gene: TRBD1; CDR3 DNA: TGTGCCAGCTCTACAGGGGATCCCTACGAGCAGTACTTC; CDR3 protein: CASSTGDPYEQYF
clone size: once; J gene: TRBJ2-5; V gene: TRBV9; D gene: TRBD1; CDR3 DNA: TGTGCCAGCAGCCAACGACAGGGTATAAGGGAGACCCAGTACTTC; CDR3 protein: CASSQRQGIRETQYF
clone size: .; J gene: TRBJ2-5; V gene: TRBV5-1; D gene: .; CDR3 DNA: TGCGCCAGCAGCTTGGCGGGTGGCGAGACCCAGTACTTC; CDR3 protein: CASSLAGGETQYF
clone size: .; J gene: TRBJ2-3; V gene: TRBV5-1; D gene: TRBD2; CDR3 DNA: TGCGCCAGCAGCTTGGGAGGCCTAGCGGGGTTCACAGATACGCAGTATTTT; CDR3 protein: CASSLGGLAGFTDTQYF
clone size: .; J gene: TRBJ2-5; V gene: TRBV7-8; D gene: TRBD2; CDR3 DNA: TGTGCCAGCAGTCAAACCAGGGGCCTAGCGGGAGGAGAGACCCAGTACTTC; CDR3 protein: CASSQTRGLAGGETQYF
clone size: once; J gene: TRBJ2-1; V gene: TRBV4-2; D gene: TRBD2; CDR3 DNA: TGTGCCAGCAGCCAAGATCTTAGCGGGGGCTACAATGAGCAGTTCTTC; CDR3 protein: CASSQDLSGGYNEQFF
clone size: .; J gene: TRBJ2-2; V gene: TRBV6-5; D gene: TRBD2; CDR3 DNA: TGTGCCAGCGCGGGACTAGCGGAGAACACCGGGGAGCTGTTTTTT; CDR3 protein: CASAGLAENTGELFF
clone size: few; J gene: TRBJ2-7; V gene: TRBV12-3/TRBV12-4; D gene: TRBD2; CDR3 DNA: TGTGCCAGCAGTCCCGGGACTAGCGACGAGCAGTACTTC; CDR3 protein: CASSPGTSDEQYF
clone size: few; J gene: TRBJ2-7; V gene: TRBV4-3; D gene: .; CDR3 DNA: TGCGCCAGCAGCCAAGAGGCTAGCGCCTACGAGCAGTACTTC; CDR3 protein: CASSQEASAYEQYF
clone size: .; J gene: TRBJ1-2; V gene: TRBV5-1; D gene: .; CDR3 DNA: TGCGCCAGCAGCAGGGGCGAAATCTATGGCTACACCTTC; CDR3 protein: CASSRGEIYGYTF
clone size: .; J gene: TRBJ2-7; V gene: TRBV14; D gene: TRBD1; CDR3 DNA: TGTGCCAGCAGACGGACAGGACGCGAGCAGTACTTC; CDR3 protein: CASRRTGREQYF